This TCR beta chain originates from a study of breast tumors, draining lymph nodes, adjacent tissues. TCRdb re-derived calls from the multiplex PCR reads in MiXCR, one entry per CDR3 protein. The sample records fewer than 300,000 distinct CDR3 sequences, 32% being singletons. Regarding the study as a whole: Most tumor T cells seemingly derive from lymph node, then expand in tumor.

The lymph nodes were axillary draining lymph nodes from breast cancer patients. There are 13 residues in the CDR3. The germline CDR1 and CDR2 sequences are DFQATT and SNEGSKA (reference sequence). Between the trimmed V and J ends, which lost 6 bases and 9 bases, there was a span of 18 bases. This clonotype was detected many times. The target antigen is unknown. The TCR sequence derives from a female donor with breast cancer. Some clones in this sample may be carry-over from other donors' samples. The sequencing sample was made of axillary lymph node tissue. The chain joins TRBV20-1 to TRBJ2-1; the D gene is possibly TRBD2 (6 bases). In nucleotides, the CDR3 is TGCAGTGCCCGGGGGACTGGGAAGAGTGAGCAGTTCTTC. Translated, it gives CSARGTGKSEQFF.